This T cell receptor (beta chain) was sequenced in a study of technical replicates of blood from a handful of donors. Data came from immunoSEQ multiplex PCR; TCRdb stores just in-frame clones and leaves some out. The sample lists about 79,000 clones; about 90% were seen once. The sequenced sample was T cells isolated from PBMCs. The clonotype comes from a human donor in good health. Some clones in this sample may be carry-over from other donors' samples.

CDR3 nucleotides: TGTGCCAGCAGTACCCGAAAATTAGGGCTAGCGGTTTACAATGAGCAGTTCTTC. Protein: CASSTRKLGLAVYNEQFF. V and J are TRBV28 and TRBJ2-1, with 7 nucleotides matching TRBD2. Germline V gene lookup returns CDR1 MDHEN and CDR2 SYDVKM. The trim removed 5 bases at V and 4 bases at J, leaving 17 bases unmatched. The CDR3 totals 18 residues.